This TCR beta chain was recovered during a study of cytomegalovirus exposure and HLA in healthy donors. Study-level results: With later analysis, a missense DCLRE1C variant became linked to TCR beta V- and J-gene trimming. Cytomegalovirus association was assigned to 170 or so TCR beta chains. There were some public TCRs occurring in many donors, but most TCR sequences were rare.

Concerning this clone itself: Its antigen is still unknown.

This CDR3 contains 14 residues. Trimming at V came to 2 bases and at J to 6 bases, leaving 6 bases not matched to a gene. Looked up from germline, CDR1 is SEHNR and CDR2 is FQNEAQ (reference sequence). PCR amplification relied on 60 Vbeta primers (plus 13 Jbeta primers). The method was immunoSEQ multiplex PCR; TCRdb's version includes in-frame clones alone and lacks a portion of them. The sample holds approximately 110,000 clones, roughly three quarters seen once. The V gene is TRBV7-9, the J gene TRBJ1-1, with TRBD1 matching 7 bases. The TCR sequence derives from a man in his forties or fifties in good health and CMV-seropositive. Input material: PBMCs. Here the CDR3 reads CASSLSTGDPEAFF. CDR3 coding DNA: TGTGCCAGCAGCTTATCAACAGGGGACCCTGAAGCTTTCTTT.